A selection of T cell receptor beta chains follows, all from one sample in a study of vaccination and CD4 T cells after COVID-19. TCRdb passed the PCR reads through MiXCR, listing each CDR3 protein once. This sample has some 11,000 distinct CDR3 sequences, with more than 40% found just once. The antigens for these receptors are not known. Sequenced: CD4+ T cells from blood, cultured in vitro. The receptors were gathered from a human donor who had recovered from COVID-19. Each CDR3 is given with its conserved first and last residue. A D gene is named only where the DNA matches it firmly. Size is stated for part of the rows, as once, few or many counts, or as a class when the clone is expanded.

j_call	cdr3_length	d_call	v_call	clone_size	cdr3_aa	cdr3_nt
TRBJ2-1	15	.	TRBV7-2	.	CASSRDVGTYNEQFF	TGTGCCAGCAGCCGGGATGTGGGCACCTACAATGAGCAGTTCTTC
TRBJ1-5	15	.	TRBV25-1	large	CASSPKGYDNQPQHF	TGTGCCAGCAGCCCCAAAGGGTATGACAATCAGCCCCAGCATTTT
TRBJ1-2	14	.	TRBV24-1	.	CATSEVKGVNGYTF	TGTGCCACCAGTGAAGTTAAAGGGGTCAATGGCTACACCTTC
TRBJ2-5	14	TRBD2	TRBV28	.	CASKASGRPETQYF	TGTGCCAGCAAGGCTAGCGGGAGACCCGAGACCCAGTACTTC
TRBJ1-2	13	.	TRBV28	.	CASSLNSSPGYTF	TGTGCCAGCAGTTTAAATAGTTCCCCTGGCTACACCTTC
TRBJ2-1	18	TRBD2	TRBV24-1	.	CATSDRSPGLAVNNEQFF	TGTGCCACCAGTGATAGATCACCGGGACTAGCGGTTAACAATGAGCAGTTCTTC
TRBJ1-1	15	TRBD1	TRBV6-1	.	CASSPGTGRSTEAFF	TGTGCCAGCAGCCCCGGGACAGGTAGAAGCACTGAAGCTTTCTTT
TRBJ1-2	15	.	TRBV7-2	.	CASSPGTGIGYGYTF	TGTGCCAGCAGCCCTGGGACGGGGATCGGGTATGGCTACACCTTC
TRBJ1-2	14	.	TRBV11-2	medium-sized	CASSPLGVGYGYTF	TGTGCCAGCAGCCCACTCGGGGTCGGCTATGGCTACACCTTC
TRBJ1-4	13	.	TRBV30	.	CAWGGGLGEKLFF	TGTGCCTGGGGCGGTGGACTTGGAGAAAAACTGTTTTTT
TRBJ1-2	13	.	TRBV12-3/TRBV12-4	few	CASSERQAGGYTF	TGTGCCAGCAGTGAAAGGCAGGCGGGGGGCTACACCTTC
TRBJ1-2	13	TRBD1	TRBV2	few	CASSFGQGYGYTF	TGTGCCAGCAGTTTCGGACAGGGGTATGGCTACACCTTC
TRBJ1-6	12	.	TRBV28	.	CASRLQHSPLHF	TGTGCCAGCAGACTACAGCATTCACCCCTCCACTTT
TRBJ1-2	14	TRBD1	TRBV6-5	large	CASSYDRAPYGYTF	TGTGCCAGCAGTTATGACAGGGCACCCTATGGCTACACCTTC
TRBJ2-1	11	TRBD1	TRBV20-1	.	CSASQGVEQFF	TGCAGTGCTTCACAGGGGGTCGAGCAGTTCTTC
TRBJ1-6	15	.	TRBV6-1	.	CASSKRGGYNSPLHF	TGTGCCAGCAGCAAGCGGGGGGGATATAATTCACCCCTCCACTTT
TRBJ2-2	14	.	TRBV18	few	CASASGLNTGELFF	TGTGCCAGTGCATCAGGGTTGAACACCGGGGAGCTGTTTTTT
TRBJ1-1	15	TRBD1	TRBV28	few	CASSLWSGGNTEAFF	TGTGCCAGCAGTTTATGGTCAGGGGGGAACACTGAAGCTTTCTTT
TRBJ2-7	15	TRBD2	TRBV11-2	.	CASSPGTSARGEQYF	TGTGCCAGCAGCCCCGGGACTAGCGCCAGGGGGGAGCAGTACTTC
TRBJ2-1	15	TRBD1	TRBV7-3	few	CASSLGQTNYNEQFF	TGTGCCAGCAGCCTGGGACAGACCAACTACAATGAGCAGTTCTTC
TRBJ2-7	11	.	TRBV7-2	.	CASRYRAEQYF	TGTGCCAGCAGGTACAGGGCCGAGCAGTACTTC
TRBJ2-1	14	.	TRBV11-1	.	CASSLYRVENEQFF	TGTGCCAGCAGCTTATACAGGGTAGAGAATGAGCAGTTCTTC
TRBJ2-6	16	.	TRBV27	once	CASRRIGGSGANVLTF	TGTGCCAGCAGGCGTATAGGGGGCTCTGGGGCCAACGTCCTGACTTTC
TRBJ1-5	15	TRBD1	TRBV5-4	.	CASSLAGQGEQPQHF	TGTGCCAGCAGCTTGGCGGGACAGGGAGAGCAGCCCCAGCATTTT
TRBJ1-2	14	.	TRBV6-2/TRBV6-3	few	CASSYDGVDYGYTF	TGTGCCAGCAGTTACGACGGGGTGGACTATGGCTACACCTTC
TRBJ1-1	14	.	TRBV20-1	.	CSARVSTWTTEAFF	TGCAGTGCTAGAGTCTCCACCTGGACCACTGAAGCTTTCTTT
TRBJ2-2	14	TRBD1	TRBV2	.	CASYRDSNTGELFF	TGTGCCAGTTACCGGGACAGTAACACCGGGGAGCTGTTTTTT
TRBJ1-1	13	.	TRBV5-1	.	CASSWTGETEAFF	TGCGCCAGCAGCTGGACCGGGGAGACTGAAGCTTTCTTT
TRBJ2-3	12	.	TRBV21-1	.	CASSIGEGTQYF	TGTGCCAGCAGCATCGGGGAGGGCACGCAGTATTTT
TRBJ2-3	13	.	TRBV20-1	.	CSASNDYTDTQYF	TGCAGTGCTTCTAACGATTACACAGATACGCAGTATTTT
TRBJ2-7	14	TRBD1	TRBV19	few	CASSPRDSSYEQYF	TGTGCCAGTAGTCCCCGGGACAGCTCCTACGAGCAGTACTTC
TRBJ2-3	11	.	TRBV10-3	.	CASAGADTQYF	TGTGCCTCCGCGGGCGCAGATACGCAGTATTTT
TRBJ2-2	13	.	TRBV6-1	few	CAIGEWSTGELFF	TGTGCCATCGGGGAGTGGAGCACCGGGGAGCTGTTTTTT
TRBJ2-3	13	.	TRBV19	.	CASSWQSTDTQYF	TGTGCCAGTAGCTGGCAGAGCACAGATACGCAGTATTTT
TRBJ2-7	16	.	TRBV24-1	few	CATSDSGGQGQDEQYF	TGTGCCACCAGTGATTCCGGAGGTCAGGGGCAAGACGAGCAGTACTTC
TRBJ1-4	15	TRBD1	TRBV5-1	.	CASSKLGTGLEKLFF	TGCGCCAGCAGCAAACTCGGGACAGGGCTGGAAAAACTGTTTTTT
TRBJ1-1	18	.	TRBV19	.	CASSTDPGGVGGNTEAFF	TGTGCCAGTAGTACCGACCCCGGGGGCGTTGGGGGTAACACTGAAGCTTTCTTT
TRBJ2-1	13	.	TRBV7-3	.	CASSLIRTNEQFF	TGTGCCAGCAGCTTAATAAGGACCAATGAGCAGTTCTTC
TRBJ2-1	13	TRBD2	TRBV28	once	CASSPLTGRGQFF	TGTGCCAGCAGTCCCCTAACGGGGAGGGGGCAGTTCTTC
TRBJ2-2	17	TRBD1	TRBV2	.	CASSEAPPGGDTGELFF	TGTGCCAGCAGTGAAGCGCCCCCAGGGGGCGACACCGGGGAGCTGTTTTTT
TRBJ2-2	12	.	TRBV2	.	CASRPDTGELFF	TGTGCCAGCCGACCGGACACCGGGGAGCTGTTTTTT
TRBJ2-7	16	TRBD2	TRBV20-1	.	CSARDPASGSHYEQYF	TGCAGTGCTAGAGATCCGGCTAGCGGGAGCCACTACGAGCAGTACTTC
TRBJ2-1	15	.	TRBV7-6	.	CASSLRPDPYNEQFF	TGTGCTAGCAGCCTTAGGCCCGATCCCTACAATGAGCAGTTCTTC
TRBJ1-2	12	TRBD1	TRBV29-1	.	CSVTGVKNGYTF	TGCAGCGTGACAGGGGTAAAGAATGGCTACACCTTC
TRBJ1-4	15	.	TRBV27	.	CASSPFGQTNEKLFF	TGTGCCAGCAGCCCCTTCGGACAGACTAATGAAAAACTGTTTTTT
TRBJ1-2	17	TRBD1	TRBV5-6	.	CTSSLAWPLGQEVGYTF	TGTACCAGCAGCTTGGCCTGGCCTTTGGGACAGGAGGTTGGCTACACCTTC
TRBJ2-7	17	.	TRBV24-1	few	CATSDLNRGRSSYEQYF	TGTGCCACCAGTGATCTCAACCGAGGTAGGAGCTCCTACGAGCAGTACTTC
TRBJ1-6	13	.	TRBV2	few	CASSDRGSSPLHF	TGTGCCAGCAGTGACAGGGGATCCTCACCCCTCCACTTT